Below are 9 T cell receptor beta chains sequenced from a single sample in a study of T cell changes during pregnancy in multiple sclerosis. Method: immunoSEQ multiplex PCR; TCRdb's copy keeps in-frame clones and lacks some. The sample holds tens of thousands of clones; about 85% are singletons and the top ten take less than 4%. Sequencing used peripheral blood, obtained before pregnancy. All receptors come from a female donor with multiple sclerosis, enrolled in a pregnancy study.

This clone was recorded only once. One end of the junction is discordant with germline, which a read error may explain. Other DNA sequences in the same sample also yield this CDR3. J is TRBJ2-2 and V is TRBV30; 7 bases are a match to TRBD1. The CDR3 has 15 amino acids. Germline assignment: CDR1 GTSNPN and CDR2 SVGIG (reference sequence). CDR3 DNA sequence: TGTGCCTGGAGTGCCCCGGACAGGAACACCGGGGAGCTATTTTTT. It is translated as CAWSAPDRNTGELFF.

This rearrangement joins TRBV5-1 to TRBJ1-1; no definite D call. The CDR3 runs to 14 residues. V lost 2 bases and J lost 2, with 10 bases in between. Per the germline V gene, CDR1 is SGHRS and CDR2 is YFSETQ. The CDR3 spells CASSFLTGNTEAFF. As DNA, the CDR3 is TGCGCCAGCAGCTTTCTGACGGGTAACACTGAAGCTTTCTTT.

The rearrangement links TRBV2 to TRBJ1-1, with D possibly matching TRBD1 (6 bases). This CDR3 comprises 17 residues. V lost 7 bases and J lost 1, with 22 bases in between. The germline V gene has CDR1 SNHLY and CDR2 FYNNEI. Written as DNA, the CDR3 is TGTGCCAGCATTCCTAATACAGGGCCCCGAAGGAACACTGAAGCTTTCTTT. Amino acids: CASIPNTGPRRNTEAFF.

The chain links TRBV30 to TRBJ2-2; TRBD1 is a possible D gene (5 bases). The CDR3 covers 13 residues. The germline V and J ends were trimmed by 3 bases and 2 bases, with 7 bases remaining between them. The germline V gene encodes CDR1 GTSNPN and CDR2 SVGIG (reference sequence). As DNA, the CDR3 is TGTGCCTGGAGGGGGCTTAACACCGGGGAGCTGTTTTTT. Protein: CAWRGLNTGELFF.

CDR3 sequence reads: CASSLGVENEQFF. As DNA, the CDR3 is TGTGCCAGCAGCTTGGGAGTGGAGAATGAGCAGTTCTTC. This chain uses TRBV5-4 with TRBJ2-1; D ambiguous. Germline CDR1 SGHNT, CDR2 YYREEE (reference sequence). The CDR3 length is 13 residues. V was clipped by 0 bases and J by 7 bases, with 8 bases between them.

The V and J genes are TRBV14 and TRBJ2-7; TRBD2 aligns across 7 bases. Germline values: CDR1 SGHDN, CDR2 FVKESK. J was trimmed by 7 bases and V by 0 bases; bases with no gene match: 6. The CDR3 contains 14 residues. The CDR3 bases are TGTGCCAGCAGCCAAGACTCTAGCGGTTCGGAGCAGTACTTC. Translated: CASSQDSSGSEQYF.

This chain links TRBV2 with TRBJ2-2, with D possibly being TRBD1 (6 bases). The CDR3 is 15 amino acids. Trimming cost V 4 bases and J 3 bases, with 12 bases left between them. Germline CDR1 is SNHLY and CDR2 is FYNNEI. The CDR3 bases are TGTGCCAGCAGTGGGCAGGGGATAGACACCGGGGAGCTGTTTTTT. Translating gives CASSGQGIDTGELFF.

The genes are TRBV6-1 and TRBJ2-7; D uncertain. The CDR3 has 15 amino acids. Trimming shortened V by 2 bases and J by 0 bases, and 11 bases separated the two germline ends. The germline CDR1 and CDR2 sequences are MNHNS and SASEGT. This CDR3 is CASSEWATSSYEQYF. For the CDR3, the DNA is TGTGCCAGCAGTGAATGGGCTACAAGCTCCTACGAGCAGTACTTC.

The chain uses TRBV9 and TRBJ2-1; no firm D call. Trimming shortened V by 0 bases and J by 0 bases, and 13 bases separated the two germline ends. CDR3 size: 17 residues. The germline CDR1 and CDR2 sequences are SGDLS and YYNGEE. The CDR3 DNA sequence: TGTGCCAGCAGCGTAGCTCTGGGCCCCCTCTCCTACAATGAGCAGTTCTTC. Translation gives CASSVALGPLSYNEQFF.